This is a list of T cell receptor beta chains from one sample in a study of PD-1 blockade in classical Hodgkin lymphoma. Sequenced by immunoSEQ multiplex PCR; TCRdb stores in-frame clones only, minus some. This repertoire shows 70,000 or so clones, over 55% found once; its top ten account for less than 9.5%. The sample here was peripheral blood mononuclear cells (PBMCs), taken before the second cycle of nivolumab. These receptors originate from a human donor with classical Hodgkin lymphoma. The CDR3 runs from the conserved cysteine through the conserved F or W. A D gene is named only where the DNA matches it firmly. Expanded clones are given a class, and other clones once, few, many or no size at all.

abundance	v_gene	d_gene	j_gene	CDR3aa	CDR3nt
NA	TRBV21-1	NA	TRBJ1-2	CGEENGYTF	TGCGGAGAAGAGAATGGCTACACCTTC
many	TRBV5-1	TRBD1	TRBJ1-3	CASSSGQGSSGNTIYF	TGCGCCAGCAGCTCTGGACAGGGGAGCTCTGGAAACACCATATATTTT
few	TRBV29-1	NA	TRBJ2-5	CSVGGRPPRTQYF	TGCAGCGTTGGAGGCAGGCCCCCTCGGACCCAGTACTTC
few	TRBV30	NA	TRBJ1-1	CAWSVHSGTEAFF	TGTGCCTGGAGTGTACACTCGGGCACTGAAGCTTTCTTT
NA	TRBV11-3	NA	TRBJ1-2	CASSLPGVEGYTF	TGTGCCAGCAGCTTACCAGGGGTGGAGGGCTACACCTTC
NA	TRBV30	NA	TRBJ1-2	CAWTRDPGGSYTF	TGTGCCTGGACCAGGGACCCTGGGGGGAGCTACACCTTC
once	TRBV11-2	NA	TRBJ1-1	CASSLPRGVNTEAFF	TGTGCCAGCAGCCTTCCCCGGGGGGTGAACACTGAAGCTTTCTTT
NA	TRBV28	TRBD1	TRBJ1-2	CASSFDEVGMTGGVYGYTF	TGTGCCAGCAGTTTCGACGAGGTAGGGATGACAGGGGGCGTCTATGGCTACACCTTC
NA	TRBV19	NA	TRBJ2-7	CASSSGASYEQYF	TGTGCCAGTAGTAGCGGGGCCTCCTACGAGCAGTACTTC
NA	TRBV7-8	NA	TRBJ2-3	CASSPQTGTDTQYF	TGTGCCAGCAGCCCCCAGACAGGCACAGATACGCAGTATTTT
once	TRBV7-2	NA	TRBJ1-2	CASSPRPIVGTVDGYTF	TGTGCCAGCAGCCCGCGGCCCATAGTTGGAACGGTGGACGGCTACACCTTC
NA	TRBV5-8	NA	TRBJ1-5	CASSLVGRSNQPQHF	TGTGCCAGCAGCTTGGTGGGTAGGTCCAATCAGCCCCAGCATTTT
NA	TRBV5-8	NA	TRBJ2-5	CASSLVRSQETQYF	TGTGCCAGCAGCTTGGTCCGTTCACAGGAGACCCAGTACTTC
NA	TRBV29-1	TRBD1	TRBJ2-3	CSVVVGGGSDTQYF	TGCAGCGTTGTAGTAGGGGGCGGGTCAGATACGCAGTATTTT
NA	TRBV9	NA	TRBJ1-3	CASSPRQESSGNTIYF	TGTGCCAGCAGCCCGCGCCAGGAAAGCTCTGGAAACACCATATATTTT
NA	TRBV15	NA	TRBJ1-5	CATSRDRTYSNQPQHF	TGTGCCACCAGCAGAGATCGAACGTATAGCAATCAGCCCCAGCATTTT
NA	TRBV28	NA	TRBJ2-7	CASHGGVGYEQYF	TGTGCCAGCCACGGCGGGGTTGGGTACGAGCAGTACTTC
NA	TRBV27	NA	TRBJ1-1	CASSLGTVGNTEAFF	TGTGCCAGCAGTCTGGGGACGGTCGGGAACACTGAAGCTTTCTTT
NA	TRBV5-1	NA	TRBJ2-2	CASSSRDTGELFF	TGCGCCAGCAGCTCCCGCGACACCGGGGAGCTGTTTTTT
NA	TRBV27	TRBD2	TRBJ2-7	CASSSGTSGRYEQYF	TGTGCCAGCAGTTCCGGGACTAGCGGGAGATACGAGCAGTACTTC
few	TRBV19	TRBD1	TRBJ1-6	CASRGDRGNNSPLHF	TGTGCCAGTAGGGGGGACAGGGGTAACAATTCACCCCTCCACTTT
many	TRBV2	NA	TRBJ2-7	CASWVNMDYEQYF	TGTGCCAGCTGGGTTAATATGGACTACGAGCAGTACTTC
NA	TRBV28	TRBD2	TRBJ2-2	CASSFSGRRRGGELFF	TGTGCCAGCAGTTTTAGCGGGAGACGACGCGGCGGGGAGCTGTTTTTT
NA	TRBV2	TRBD1	TRBJ2-1	CASSARTGFYNEQFF	TGTGCCAGCAGTGCGAGGACAGGGTTTTACAATGAGCAGTTCTTC
once	TRBV7-7	TRBD1	TRBJ2-7	CASSLGTGTGVEQYF	TGTGCTAGCAGCTTAGGTACCGGGACAGGGGTAGAGCAGTACTTC
NA	TRBV6-1	NA	TRBJ2-4	CASSVLTGEDWNIQYF	TGTGCCAGCAGTGTTTTGACAGGAGAGGATTGGAACATTCAGTACTTC
NA	TRBV30	NA	TRBJ2-2	CAWAGGNTGELFF	TGTGCCTGGGCTGGGGGGAACACCGGGGAGCTGTTTTTT
NA	TRBV15	NA	TRBJ1-1	CATSRDLLAGNTEAFF	TGTGCCACCAGCAGAGATCTTCTAGCTGGGAACACTGAAGCTTTCTTT
few	TRBV5-1	NA	TRBJ2-1	CASSPASVKNEQFF	TGCGCCAGCAGCCCCGCGTCAGTAAAGAATGAGCAGTTCTTC
once	TRBV21-1	NA	TRBJ1-1	CASRLGGGPTEAFF	TGTGCCAGCAGATTAGGCGGGGGGCCCACTGAAGCTTTCTTT
NA	TRBV2	TRBD1	TRBJ2-1	CASSSDRGQGNEQFF	TGTGCCAGCAGTTCCGACAGGGGGCAAGGGAATGAGCAGTTCTTC
once	TRBV30	NA	TRBJ1-3	CAWSGGPGAGNTIYF	TGTGCCTGGAGTGGAGGCCCAGGCGCTGGAAACACCATATATTTT
once	TRBV7-3	NA	TRBJ2-7	CASSYRDGLYEQYF	TGTGCCAGCAGCTACAGGGACGGACTATACGAGCAGTACTTC
NA	TRBV5-4	NA	TRBJ2-3	CASSLERDTQYF	TGTGCCAGCAGCTTAGAGCGGGATACGCAGTATTTT
NA	TRBV15	NA	TRBJ2-2	CATGASLGGELFF	TGTGCCACCGGGGCTTCACTAGGGGGGGAGCTGTTTTTT
NA	TRBV18	NA	TRBJ1-1	CASRQAMETEAFF	TGTGCCAGCCGACAGGCGATGGAGACTGAAGCTTTCTTT
NA	TRBV18	NA	TRBJ2-7	CASSLGGQTYEQYF	TGTGCCAGCTCACTAGGGGGGCAGACCTACGAGCAGTACTTC
NA	TRBV6-5	NA	TRBJ2-2	CASSYGRAGELFF	TGTGCCAGCAGTTACGGGCGCGCCGGGGAGCTGTTTTTT
NA	TRBV10-3	NA	TRBJ1-2	CAISEPAYYGYTF	TGTGCCATCAGTGAGCCAGCATACTATGGCTACACCTTC
NA	TRBV27	NA	TRBJ1-2	CASSFGGATGGYTF	TGTGCCAGCAGTTTTGGGGGCGCCACGGGTGGCTACACCTTC
NA	TRBV30	NA	TRBJ2-7	CAWSVGGLWGEQYF	TGTGCCTGGAGTGTAGGGGGGCTCTGGGGCGAGCAGTACTTC
once	TRBV5-1	TRBD2	TRBJ2-6	CASSGQTSRSDSGANVLTF	TGCGCCAGCAGCGGCCAGACTAGCCGATCGGACTCTGGGGCCAACGTCCTGACTTTC